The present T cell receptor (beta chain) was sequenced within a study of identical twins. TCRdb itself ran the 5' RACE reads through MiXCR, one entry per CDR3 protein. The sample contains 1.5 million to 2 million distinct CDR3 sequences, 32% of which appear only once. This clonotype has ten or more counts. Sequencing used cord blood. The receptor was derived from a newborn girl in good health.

The CDR3 DNA sequence: TGTGCCAGCAGCCAACGACGGTCCTACGAGCAGTACTTC. Amino acids: CASSQRRSYEQYF. This chain joins TRBV4-2 and TRBJ2-7; D gene ambiguous. The CDR3 loop spans 13 amino acids. CDR1 and CDR2 from the germline V gene are LGHNA and YNFKEQ. V was clipped by 2 bases and J by 1 base, with 6 bases between them.